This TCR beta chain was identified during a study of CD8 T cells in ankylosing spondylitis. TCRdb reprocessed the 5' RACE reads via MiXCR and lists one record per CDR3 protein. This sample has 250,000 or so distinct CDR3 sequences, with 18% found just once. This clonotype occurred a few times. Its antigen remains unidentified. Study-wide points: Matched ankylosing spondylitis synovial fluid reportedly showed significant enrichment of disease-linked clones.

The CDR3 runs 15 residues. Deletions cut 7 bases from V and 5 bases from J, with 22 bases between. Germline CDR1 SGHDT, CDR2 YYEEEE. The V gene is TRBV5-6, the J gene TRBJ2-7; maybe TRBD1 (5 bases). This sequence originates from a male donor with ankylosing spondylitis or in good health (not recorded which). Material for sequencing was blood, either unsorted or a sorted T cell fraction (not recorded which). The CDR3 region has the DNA TGTGCCAGCGCAAACGGCAGGGATCTTGGCCACGAGCAGTACTTC. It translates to CASANGRDLGHEQYF.